Below are 14 T cell receptor beta chains sequenced from a single sample in a study of PD-1 blockade in classical Hodgkin lymphoma. This table comes from immunoSEQ multiplex PCR, and its TCRdb copy is limited to in-frame clones, with some not included. The profile shows about 19,000 clones, roughly 83% of them singletons. Time point described: cycle 4 day 1 (C4D1), after about 6 weeks of nivolumab. Relapse after autologous stem cell transplantation occurred in every patient, and brentuximab vedotin exposure varied. Starting with thawed PBMCs, CD4+ T cells were purified by magnetic negative selection. Here the sequenced sample was CD4+ T cells from blood, taken before the fourth cycle of nivolumab. These receptors all stem from a human donor with classical Hodgkin lymphoma.

This clone was observed a few times. The chain carries TRBV5-6 and TRBJ1-3; D unresolved. This CDR3 spans 14 amino acids. Looked up from germline, CDR1 is SGHDT and CDR2 is YYEEEE. The ends were cut back, 1 base at V and 4 bases at J, with 9 bases in the middle. The CDR3 DNA sequence: TGTGCCAGCAGCTTGCCGGGTGGAGGAAACACCATATATTTT. It yields the protein CASSLPGGGNTIYF.

The chain carries TRBV19 and TRBJ1-1; D perhaps matches TRBD1 (5 bases). This CDR3 has 14 amino acids. V was trimmed by 5 bases and J by 0 bases, leaving 10 bases between them. Germline values: CDR1 LNHDA, CDR2 SQIVND (reference sequence). The CDR3 protein is CASSPTVMNTEAFF. DNA of the CDR3: TGTGCCAGTAGTCCGACAGTCATGAACACTGAAGCTTTCTTT.

The chain is built from TRBV5-4 and TRBJ2-7, with D uncertain. Trimming removed 0 bases from V and 2 bases from J, with 12 bases in between. Germline-derived CDR1 and CDR2 are SGHNT and YYREEE (reference sequence). CDR3 length: 15 amino acids. The CDR3 reads CASSLAGQQAYEQYF. DNA of the CDR3: TGTGCCAGCAGCTTGGCCGGTCAGCAAGCCTACGAGCAGTACTTC.

Note on this clone: The sample carries other DNA sequences with the same CDR3. This sequence joins TRBV9 and TRBJ2-2; D perhaps matches TRBD2 (5 bases). V lost 2 bases and J 5 bases, leaving 7 bases between the germline ends. The CDR3 consists of 13 residues. CDR1 SGDLS and CDR2 YYNGEE come from the germline V gene. The CDR3, as DNA: TGTGCCAGCAGCGTGGGAGCAACCGGGGAGCTGTTTTTT. It translates to CASSVGATGELFF.

The gene calls are TRBV5-6 and TRBJ2-5; no clear D gene. Germline V gene data show CDR1 as SGHDT and CDR2 as YYEEEE. V dropped 1 base and J dropped 1 base, with 5 bases sitting between them. This CDR3 is built from 13 residues. In DNA, the CDR3 is TGTGCCAGCAGCTTGTACAGCCAAGAGACCCAGTACTTC. Protein product: CASSLYSQETQYF.

The V gene is TRBV11-2, the J gene TRBJ2-3; D assignment may be TRBD1 or TRBD2 (7 bases each). Germline CDR1 and CDR2: SGHAT and FQNNGV. CDR3 length: 15 residues. Trimming stripped 3 bases from V and 4 bases from J, with 14 bases between. The CDR3 spells CASSFEGRGPDTQYF. Here the CDR3 DNA reads TGTGCCAGCAGCTTTGAGGGGAGGGGGCCAGATACGCAGTATTTT.

The chain is built from TRBV6-1 and TRBJ2-2; D is unresolved. Germline V CDR1 and CDR2: MNHNS, SASEGT. The ends were cut back, 6 bases at V and 0 bases at J, with 8 bases in the middle. This CDR3 has 14 residues. The CDR3 nucleotides read TGTGCCAGCAGAAACGACGCGAACACCGGGGAGCTGTTTTTT. Its translation is CASRNDANTGELFF.

V is TRBV29-1 and J is TRBJ2-3; tentative D call: TRBD1 (6 bases). The CDR3 is 14 residues long. Trimming shortened V by 4 bases and J by 4 bases, and 15 bases separated the two germline ends. Germline values: CDR1 SQVTM, CDR2 ANQGSEA. The CDR3 loop is CSVAGGAGPDTQYF. The CDR3 bases are TGCAGCGTTGCTGGGGGCGCGGGCCCAGATACGCAGTATTTT.

This rearrangement joins TRBV13 to TRBJ2-7; D is undetermined. The ends were cut back, 1 base at V and 6 bases at J, with 7 bases in the middle. Looked up from germline, CDR1 is PRHDT and CDR2 is FYEKMQ (reference sequence). The CDR3 loop spans 12 amino acids. The CDR3 spells CASSLAWTEQYF. The DNA of the CDR3 is TGTGCCAGCAGCTTAGCGTGGACCGAGCAGTACTTC.

The V call is TRBV18, the J call TRBJ2-3; 13 nucleotides align to TRBD2. Trimming cost V 3 bases and J 5 bases; bases outside gene matches: 2. CDR1 and CDR2 from the germline V gene are KGHSH and LQKENI. The CDR3 consists of 15 residues. The CDR3 reads CASSPRTSGGDTQYF. CDR3 DNA sequence: TGTGCCAGCTCACCGAGGACTAGCGGGGGAGATACGCAGTATTTT. The complete variable domain, with remaining parts taken from reference TRBV18 and TRBJ2-3, reads NAGVMQNPRHLVRRRGQEARLRCSPMKGHSHVYWYRQLPEEGLKFMVYLQKENIIDESGMPKERFSAEFPKEGPSILRIQQVVRGDSAAYFCASSPRTSGGDTQYFGPGTRLTVL.

J is TRBJ1-5 and V is TRBV28; no clear D gene. This CDR3 contains 12 residues. Deletions cut 4 bases from V and 7 bases from J, with 8 bases between. CDR1 is MDHEN, CDR2 SYDVKM, per germline. The DNA for the CDR3 is TGTGCCAGCAGTTCGGGGAAACAGCCCCAGCATTTT. The encoded protein is CASSSGKQPQHF.

The chain employs TRBV28 and TRBJ1-6; D gene ambiguous. Germline V lookup: CDR1 MDHEN, CDR2 SYDVKM. The V gene lost 5 bases and the J gene lost 8 bases, with 10 bases spanning the gap. The CDR3 extends over 13 amino acids. CDR3 in amino acids: CASSPPHYSPLHF. The CDR3, as DNA: TGTGCCAGCAGTCCCCCTCACTATTCACCCCTCCACTTT.

The rearrangement links TRBV28 to TRBJ1-1; TRBD1 matches 9 bases. Unmatched junction bases numbered 2, after V lost 2 bases and J lost 4 bases. The CDR3 is 14 residues long. Germline values: CDR1 MDHEN, CDR2 SYDVKM. DNA of the CDR3: TGTGCCAGCAGTTTAAAGGACAGGGGCACTGAAGCTTTCTTT. This codes for CASSLKDRGTEAFF.

This clone was recorded once. The V gene is TRBV11-2, the J gene TRBJ2-5; 9 bases line up with TRBD2. CDR1 is SGHAT and CDR2 is FQNNGV in the germline V gene. CDR3 length equals 17 residues. Unmatched junction bases numbered 11, after V lost 1 base and J lost 5 bases. The CDR3 spells CASSLGKREVGKETQYF. In nucleotides, the CDR3 is TGTGCCAGCAGCTTAGGAAAGCGGGAGGTTGGAAAGGAGACCCAGTACTTC.